A single sample is the source of the 17 T cell receptor beta chains below, sequenced in a study of blood T cells in healthy people across ages. Next came a second PCR, run for about 7 to 12 cycles, which used a sample-barcoded 5' primer along with a J-beta primer mix. TCRdb reprocessed the 5' RACE reads with MiXCR, giving one entry per CDR3 protein. The sample has about 720,000 distinct CDR3 sequences, roughly 25% seen once. The same specimen was also included in a second study, on T cells of mothers and their children.

Material for sequencing was blood. The source of these receptors is a boy between 10 and 17 years old in good health.

This clonotype was counted a few times. The rearrangement links TRBV7-2 to TRBJ1-2; possibly TRBD1 for D (5 bases). The germline CDR1 and CDR2 sequences are SGHTA and FQGNSA. This CDR3 has 14 amino acids. V lost 5 bases and J lost 3, with 13 bases in between. The CDR3 here is CASSAWRDDYGYTF. Written as DNA, the CDR3 is TGTGCCAGCAGCGCTTGGAGGGACGACTATGGCTACACCTTC.

This rearrangement joins TRBV2 to TRBJ1-3; D is perhaps TRBD1 (6 bases). The CDR3 has 15 residues. The germline gives CDR1 SNHLY, CDR2 FYNNEI. Trimming took off 9 bases at V and 0 bases at J, with 15 bases between the two ends. CDR3 residues: CASAGTPLSGNTIYF. DNA for the CDR3: TGTGCCAGTGCCGGGACACCTCTCTCTGGAAACACCATATATTTT.

The chain recombines TRBV7-8 with TRBJ2-1; 8 bases align to TRBD2. V shed 5 bases and J 9 bases; nucleotides not matched to a gene: 12. In germline, CDR1 is SGHVS, CDR2 FQNEAQ. The CDR3 is 15 residues long. In DNA form, the CDR3 reads TGTGCCAGCAGCCTCCTAAGCGGGAGTCGCCCTGAGCAGTTCTTC. Amino acids: CASSLLSGSRPEQFF.

A few counts support this clonotype. V is TRBV29-1 and J is TRBJ2-5, with TRBD1 matching over 9 bases. The J call may not be correct, given that the DNA end is closer to TRBJ2-7. The germline CDR1 and CDR2 sequences are SQVTM and ANQGSEA. CDR3 length equals 13 residues. As DNA, the CDR3 is TGCAGCGGCGCCGACAGGGGGGGCGACGAGCAGTACTTC. Its protein is CSGADRGGDEQYF.

The genes are TRBV28 and TRBJ2-2; possible D gene TRBD1, 5 bases. This CDR3 is built from 19 residues. Trimming shortened V by 2 bases and J by 2 bases, and 21 bases separated the two germline ends. CDR1 and CDR2 from the germline V gene are MDHEN and SYDVKM. The CDR3 region is CASSLNLREINPNTGELFF. Here the CDR3 DNA reads TGTGCCAGCAGTTTAAACCTCAGGGAAATAAACCCTAACACCGGGGAGCTGTTTTTT.

This clonotype was observed many times. J is TRBJ2-5 and V is TRBV28; D uncertain. Germline lookup yields CDR1 MDHEN and CDR2 SYDVKM. This CDR3 has 12 residues. Trimming left V 2 bases short and J 5 bases short, with 6 bases between. CDR3 in amino acids: CASSLVSETQYF. The CDR3 DNA reads as TGTGCCAGCAGTTTAGTATCGGAGACCCAGTACTTC.

The V call is TRBV29-1, the J call TRBJ2-4; D may be TRBD1 (6 bases). The CDR3 is 14 residues long. V lost 0 bases, J lost 6 bases, and 12 bases lay in between. Germline V gene lookup returns CDR1 SQVTM and CDR2 ANQGSEA. CDR3 amino acids: CSVEDWRGGNIQYF. The CDR3 DNA sequence: TGCAGCGTTGAAGACTGGAGAGGGGGAAACATTCAGTACTTC.

This clonotype was seen a few times. The CDR3 loop reads CASSFRTGQGAGEQFF. In DNA form, the CDR3 reads TGCGCCAGCAGCTTCCGCACGGGACAGGGGGCTGGTGAGCAGTTCTTC. The gene calls are TRBV5-1 and TRBJ2-1; 12 positions agree with TRBD1. There are 16 residues in the CDR3. Germline trimming cut 2 bases from V and 9 bases from J; bases unmatched to any gene: 9. CDR1 is SGHRS, CDR2 YFSETQ, per germline.

For this clonotype: A much larger clone lies a single base off, so this may be a read error. The chain has TRBV7-9 and TRBJ2-5, with 7 nucleotides matching TRBD2. Germline assignment: CDR1 SEHNR and CDR2 FQNEAQ (reference sequence). This CDR3 has 15 residues. The chain's CDR3 is CASSLSLAGVETQCF. CDR3 DNA: TGTGCCAGCAGCTTAAGTTTGGCGGGGGTTGAGACCCAGTGCTTC.

This clonotype was seen many times. The chain carries TRBV7-6 and TRBJ1-1, with a possible D match to TRBD1 (5 bases). The length of the CDR3 is 14 residues. Germline loops: CDR1 SGHVS, CDR2 FNYEAQ. Trimming cost V 1 base and J 5 bases, with 11 bases left between them. DNA for the CDR3: TGTGCCAGCAGCTTAGGGGGGGTTGGAACTGAAGCTTTCTTT. Protein sequence: CASSLGGVGTEAFF.

This clonotype has only a few counts. J is TRBJ2-3 and V is TRBV5-1, with D uncertain. The CDR3 has 15 amino acids. Between the trimmed V and J ends, which lost 0 bases and 2 bases, there was a span of 10 bases. The germline V gene has CDR1 SGHRS and CDR2 YFSETQ. The CDR3 coding sequence is TGCGCCAGCAGCTTGGGAAACTTAGACACAGATACGCAGTATTTT. Translated, it gives CASSLGNLDTDTQYF.

The chain links TRBV21-1 to TRBJ2-5; the table's TRBD1 call for D was not verified on the DNA. The J call may be faulty, since TRBJ2-1 better matches the DNA end. TRBV21-1 is termed a pseudogene. The CDR3 length is 13 residues. The CDR3 DNA sequence: TGTGCCAGCATTATGACAGTACACAATGAGCAGTTCTTC. Translated, it gives CASIMTVHNEQFF.

A few counts support this clonotype. This could be a read error, since a much larger clone is one nucleotide away. This sequence joins TRBV12-3 or TRBV12-4 and TRBJ2-3; 7 bases are a match to TRBD1. There are 14 residues in the CDR3. The CDR3 sequence: CVSSLDRSTDTQYF. For the CDR3, the DNA is TGTGTCAGCAGTTTGGACAGGAGCACAGATACGCAGTATTTT.

This chain uses TRBV20-1 with TRBJ1-2; no reliable D call. This CDR3 region has 8 residues. The V gene's germline CDR1 is DFQATT and CDR2 SNEGSKA (reference sequence). Trimming removed 6 bases at V and 8 bases at J, with 4 bases between. CDR3 bases: TGCAGTGCAAAGGGCTACACCTTC. Amino acids: CSAKGYTF.

This clonotype was seen only a few times. The J gene is TRBJ1-3, the V gene TRBV7-9; 7 nucleotides match TRBD1. With V trimmed by 6 bases and J by 4 bases, 6 bases remained unmatched. The germline gives CDR1 SEHNR, CDR2 FQNEAQ (reference sequence). The CDR3 totals 14 residues. CDR3 bases: TGTGCCAGCAGGCAAGACAGGGACGGAAACACCATATATTTT. Translating gives CASRQDRDGNTIYF.

The rearrangement joins TRBV12-3 or TRBV12-4 to TRBJ2-4; TRBD1 agrees at 10 bases. V shed 5 bases, J shed 8 bases, and the junction held 9 bases outside the gene matches. This CDR3 is 15 amino acids long. This chain's CDR3 is CASSPWTGGSDIQYF. The CDR3 DNA follows: TGTGCCAGCAGTCCGTGGACAGGGGGTTCGGACATTCAGTACTTC.

The V and J genes are TRBV29-1 and TRBJ2-1; TRBD1 is a possible D gene (6 bases). The V end was cut by 4 bases, the J end by 9 bases, with 22 bases between. Germline lookup yields CDR1 SQVTM and CDR2 ANQGSEA. This CDR3 has 15 residues. CDR3 residues: CSVAPGTPARSEQFF. The CDR3 nucleotides are TGCAGCGTTGCTCCCGGGACACCAGCCCGAAGTGAGCAGTTCTTC.